Here is one TCR beta chain with its context. What it binds is not known. The record originates from a study of vaccination effects on CD4 cells after COVID-19. Background on the study: Relative to the second dose, post-vaccine samples were obtained a median of 72 days later.

CDR1 and CDR2 (germline): SGHVS, FQNEAQ. V lost 5 bases to trimming and J lost 8 bases, with 10 bases between them. The CDR3 sequence is 12 residues long. Sequencing in the ViraFEST assay came after antigen-specific CD4+ T cells had been expanded with viral peptide pools, which were used to stimulate PBMC. Upon completion of roughly ten days in culture, CD4+ T cells were isolated. Vaccine administered to participants consisted of two doses of either BNT162b2 or mRNA-1273. Nucleocapsid antibody tests were negative, and the vaccine recipients had no prior SARS-CoV-2 infection. Half-medium changes using IL-2 medium occurred on days 3 and 7. Only in-frame clones appear in the TCRdb table, and some are missing; sequencing was by immunoSEQ multiplex PCR. Among some 69,000 clones listed, around 70% were seen once. Findings of the study overall: Both infection-induced and vaccine-induced clones contracted markedly at late post-vaccination timepoints.

The chain employs TRBV7-8 and TRBJ2-1; D is perhaps TRBD1 (6 bases). This sequence originates from a human donor who received a COVID-19 vaccine. Sequenced here: CD4+ T cells from PBMCs cultured with HCoV-229E spike peptides, sampled after COVID-19 vaccination. The CDR3 DNA is TGTGCCAGCAGCCAAGACAGGTATGAGCAGTTCTTC. As protein: CASSQDRYEQFF.